This T cell receptor (beta chain) was sequenced in a study of identical twins. TCRdb reprocessed the 5' RACE reads with MiXCR, giving one entry per CDR3 protein. The profile shows fewer than 800,000 distinct CDR3 sequences, 7.1% of them singletons. The sample holds many counts of this clonotype. Its matching antigen is unknown. Study-wide points: High-abundance cord blood beta clonotypes had fewer insertions; memory repertoires showed none.

Per the germline V gene, CDR1 is DFQATT and CDR2 is SNEGSKA (reference sequence). The CDR3 has 13 amino acids. Germline trimming cut 5 bases from V and 8 bases from J; bases unmatched to any gene: 5. This same sample was also part of a study on yellow fever vaccine responses in identical twins.

Material for sequencing was PBMCs. This chain uses TRBV20-1 with TRBJ2-1; TRBD2 agrees at 11 bases. This receptor was identified in a woman aged 18-29 years in good health. Here the CDR3 DNA reads TGCAGTGCTCATAGCGGGGGGGCGGATGAGCAGTTCTTC. Protein sequence: CSAHSGGADEQFF.